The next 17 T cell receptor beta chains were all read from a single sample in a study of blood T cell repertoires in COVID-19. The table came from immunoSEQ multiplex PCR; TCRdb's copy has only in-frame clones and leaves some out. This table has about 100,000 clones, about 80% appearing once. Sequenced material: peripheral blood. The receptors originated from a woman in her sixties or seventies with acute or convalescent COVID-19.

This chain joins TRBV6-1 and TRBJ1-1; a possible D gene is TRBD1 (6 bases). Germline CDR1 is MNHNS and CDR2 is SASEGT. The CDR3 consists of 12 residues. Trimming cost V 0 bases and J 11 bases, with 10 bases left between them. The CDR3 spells CASSEATGMAFF. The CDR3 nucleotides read TGTGCCAGCAGTGAAGCGACAGGAATGGCTTTCTTT.

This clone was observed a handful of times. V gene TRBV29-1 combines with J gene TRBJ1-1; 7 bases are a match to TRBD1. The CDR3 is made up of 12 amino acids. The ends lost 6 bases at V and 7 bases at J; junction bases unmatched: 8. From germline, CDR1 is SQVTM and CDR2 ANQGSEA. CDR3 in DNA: TGCAGCGTCAACGACAGGGAGAGTGAAGCTTTCTTT. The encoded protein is CSVNDRESEAFF.

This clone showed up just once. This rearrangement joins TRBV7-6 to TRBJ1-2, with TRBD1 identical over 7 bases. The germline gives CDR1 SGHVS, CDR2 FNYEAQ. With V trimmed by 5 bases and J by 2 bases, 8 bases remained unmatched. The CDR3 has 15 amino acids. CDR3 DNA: TGTGCCAGCAGCCCGACAGGGTATCCGAACTATGGCTACACCTTC. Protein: CASSPTGYPNYGYTF.

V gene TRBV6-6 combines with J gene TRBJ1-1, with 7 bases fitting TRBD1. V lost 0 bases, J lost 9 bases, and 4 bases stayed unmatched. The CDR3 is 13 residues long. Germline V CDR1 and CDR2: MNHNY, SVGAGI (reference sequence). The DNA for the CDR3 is TGTGCCAGCAGTTACTCGGAGACAGGGAAAGCTTTCTTT. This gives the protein CASSYSETGKAFF.

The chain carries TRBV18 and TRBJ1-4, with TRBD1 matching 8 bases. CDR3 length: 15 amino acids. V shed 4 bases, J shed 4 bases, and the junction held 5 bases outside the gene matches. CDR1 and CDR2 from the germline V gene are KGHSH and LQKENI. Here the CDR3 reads CASSHQGAGNEKLFF. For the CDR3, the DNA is TGTGCCAGCTCACACCAGGGGGCTGGTAATGAAAAACTGTTTTTT.

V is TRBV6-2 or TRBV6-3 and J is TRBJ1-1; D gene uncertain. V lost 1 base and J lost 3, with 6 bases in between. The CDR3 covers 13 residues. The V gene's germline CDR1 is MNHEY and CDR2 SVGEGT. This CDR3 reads CASSYLQDTEAFF. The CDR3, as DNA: TGTGCCAGCAGTTACTTACAAGACACTGAAGCTTTCTTT.

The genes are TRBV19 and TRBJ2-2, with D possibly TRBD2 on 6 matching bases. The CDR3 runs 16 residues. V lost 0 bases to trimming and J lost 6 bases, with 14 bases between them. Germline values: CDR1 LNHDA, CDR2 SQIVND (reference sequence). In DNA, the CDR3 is TGTGCCAGTAGTATAGACTCGACTAGGAGGGCCGGGGAGCTGTTTTTT. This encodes CASSIDSTRRAGELFF.

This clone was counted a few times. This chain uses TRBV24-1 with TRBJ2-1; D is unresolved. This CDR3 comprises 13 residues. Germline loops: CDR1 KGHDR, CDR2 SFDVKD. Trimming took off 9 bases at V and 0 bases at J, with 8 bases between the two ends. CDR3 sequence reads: CATRGSSYNEQFF. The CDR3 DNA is TGTGCCACCCGCGGAAGCTCCTACAATGAGCAGTTCTTC.

For the CDR3, the DNA is TGTGCCAGCAGCTCAGTGGGGGGAAGAGTTGGGGCCAACGTCCTGACTTTC. This encodes CASSSVGGRVGANVLTF. The gene calls are TRBV5-4 and TRBJ2-6; D might be TRBD2 (6 bases). The germline V and J ends were trimmed by 3 bases and 3 bases, with 16 bases remaining between them. The germline CDR1 and CDR2 sequences are SGHNT and YYREEE (reference sequence). This CDR3 region has 17 residues. The full variable domain, in which reference TRBV5-4 and TRBJ2-6 provide the parts outside the CDR3, is ETGVTQSPTHLIKTRGQQVTLRCSSQSGHNTVSWYQQALGQGPQFIFQYYREEENGRGNFPPRFSGLQFPNYSSELNVNALELDDSALYLCASSSVGGRVGANVLTFGAGSRLTVL.

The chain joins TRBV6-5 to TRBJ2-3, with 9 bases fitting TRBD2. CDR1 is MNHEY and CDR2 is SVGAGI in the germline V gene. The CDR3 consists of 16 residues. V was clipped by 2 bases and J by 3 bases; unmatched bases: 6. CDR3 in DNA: TGTGCCAGCAGTTACGGGATGAGCGGGGGGACAGATACGCAGTATTTT. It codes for CASSYGMSGGTDTQYF.

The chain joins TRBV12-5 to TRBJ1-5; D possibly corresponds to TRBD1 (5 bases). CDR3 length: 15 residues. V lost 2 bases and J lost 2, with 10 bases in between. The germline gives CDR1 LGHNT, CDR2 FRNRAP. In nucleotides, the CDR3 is TGTGCTAGTGGTTTGTTCCAGGGTGGCAATCAGCCCCAGCATTTT. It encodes CASGLFQGGNQPQHF.

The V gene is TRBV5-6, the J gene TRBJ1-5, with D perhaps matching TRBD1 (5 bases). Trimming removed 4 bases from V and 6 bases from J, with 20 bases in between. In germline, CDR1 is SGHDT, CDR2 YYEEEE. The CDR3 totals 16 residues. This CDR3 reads CASSRRADGGSQPQHF. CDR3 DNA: TGTGCCAGCAGCCGCCGGGCAGACGGGGGATCTCAGCCCCAGCATTTT.

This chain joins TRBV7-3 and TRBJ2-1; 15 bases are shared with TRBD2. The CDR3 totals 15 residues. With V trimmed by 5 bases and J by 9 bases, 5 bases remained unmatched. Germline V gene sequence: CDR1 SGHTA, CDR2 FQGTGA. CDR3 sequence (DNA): TGTGCCAGCAGCCGGACTAGCGGGGGGGCCGTTGAGCAGTTCTTC. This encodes CASSRTSGGAVEQFF.

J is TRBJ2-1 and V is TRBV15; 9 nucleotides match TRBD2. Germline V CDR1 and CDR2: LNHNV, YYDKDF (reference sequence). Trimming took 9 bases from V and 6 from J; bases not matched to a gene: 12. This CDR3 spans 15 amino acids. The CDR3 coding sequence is TGTGCCACGGGAGGCGGGGGGGCTCTCGTCAATGAGCAGTTCTTC. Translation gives CATGGGGALVNEQFF. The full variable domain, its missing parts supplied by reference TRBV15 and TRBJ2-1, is DAMVIQNPRYQVTQFGKPVTLSCSQTLNHNVMYWYQQKSSQAPKLLFHYYDKDFNNEADTPDNFQSRRPNTSFCFLDIRSPGLGDTAMYLCATGGGGALVNEQFFGPGTRLTVL.

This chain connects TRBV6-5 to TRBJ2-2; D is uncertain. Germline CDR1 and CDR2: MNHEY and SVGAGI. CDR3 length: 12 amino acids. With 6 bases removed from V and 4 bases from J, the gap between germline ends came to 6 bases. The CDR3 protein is CASSLSTGELFF. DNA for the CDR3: TGTGCCAGCAGCCTTAGCACCGGGGAGCTGTTTTTT.

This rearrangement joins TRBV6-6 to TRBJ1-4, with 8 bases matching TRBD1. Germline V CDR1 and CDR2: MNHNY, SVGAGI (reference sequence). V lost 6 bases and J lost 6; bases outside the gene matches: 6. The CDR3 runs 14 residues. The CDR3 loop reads CASRTGQDYEKLFF. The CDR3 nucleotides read TGTGCCAGCAGGACGGGACAGGATTATGAAAAACTGTTTTTT.

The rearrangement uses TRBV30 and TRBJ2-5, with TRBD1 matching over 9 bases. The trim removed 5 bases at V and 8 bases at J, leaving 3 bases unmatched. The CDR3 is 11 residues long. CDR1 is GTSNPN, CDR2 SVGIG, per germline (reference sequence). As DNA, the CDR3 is TGTGCCTGGGGACAGGGGAGTACCCAGTACTTC. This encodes CAWGQGSTQYF.